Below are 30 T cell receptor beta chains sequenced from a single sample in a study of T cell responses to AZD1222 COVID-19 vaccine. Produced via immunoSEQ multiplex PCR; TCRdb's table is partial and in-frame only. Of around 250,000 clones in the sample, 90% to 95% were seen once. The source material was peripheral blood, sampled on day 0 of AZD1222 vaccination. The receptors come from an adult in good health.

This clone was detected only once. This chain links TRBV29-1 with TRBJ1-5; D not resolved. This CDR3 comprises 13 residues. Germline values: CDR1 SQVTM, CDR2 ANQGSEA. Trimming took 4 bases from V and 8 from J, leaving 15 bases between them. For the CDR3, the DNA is TGCAGCGTTGCTAGGCAGGTTCGCGAGCCCCAGCATTTT. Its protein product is CSVARQVREPQHF.

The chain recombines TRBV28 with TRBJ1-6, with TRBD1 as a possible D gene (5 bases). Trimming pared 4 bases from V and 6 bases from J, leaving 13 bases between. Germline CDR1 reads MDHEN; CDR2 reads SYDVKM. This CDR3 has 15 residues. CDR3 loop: CASSSAGGGNSPLHF. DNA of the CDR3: TGTGCCAGCAGTTCCGCGGGGGGGGGTAATTCACCCCTCCACTTT.

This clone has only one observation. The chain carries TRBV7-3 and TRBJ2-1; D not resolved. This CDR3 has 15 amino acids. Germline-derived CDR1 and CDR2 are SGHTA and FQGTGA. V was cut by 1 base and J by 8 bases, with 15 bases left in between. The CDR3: CASSLSPEPRHEQFF. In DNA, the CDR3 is TGTGCCAGCAGCTTAAGCCCGGAGCCCCGCCATGAGCAGTTCTTC.

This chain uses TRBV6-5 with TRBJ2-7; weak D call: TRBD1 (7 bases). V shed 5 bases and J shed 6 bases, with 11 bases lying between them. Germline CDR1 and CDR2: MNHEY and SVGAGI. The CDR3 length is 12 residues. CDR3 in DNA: TGTGCCAGCAGTCAGCAGGGGGGCGAGCAGTACTTC. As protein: CASSQQGGEQYF.

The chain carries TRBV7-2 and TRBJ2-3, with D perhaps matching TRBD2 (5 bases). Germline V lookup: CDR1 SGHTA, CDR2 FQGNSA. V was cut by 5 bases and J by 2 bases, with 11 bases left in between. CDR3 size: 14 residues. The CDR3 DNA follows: TGTGCCAGCAGCCGGAGAGGGCACACAGATACGCAGTATTTT. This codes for CASSRRGHTDTQYF.

CDR3 sequence reads: CASSFPSGPRAYEQYF. CDR3 DNA: TGTGCCAGCAGCTTTCCCTCCGGCCCCAGGGCCTACGAGCAGTACTTC. V usage is TRBV7-2 and J usage is TRBJ2-7, with TRBD1 as a possible D gene (5 bases). There are 16 residues in the CDR3. Between the trimmed V and J ends, which lost 3 bases and 2 bases, there was a span of 17 bases. The germline V gene encodes CDR1 SGHTA and CDR2 FQGNSA.

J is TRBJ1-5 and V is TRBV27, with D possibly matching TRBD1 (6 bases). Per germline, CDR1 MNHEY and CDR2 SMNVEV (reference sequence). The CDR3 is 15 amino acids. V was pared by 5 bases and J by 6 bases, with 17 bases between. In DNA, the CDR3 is TGTGCCAGCAGTCCTCCTCCAGGGGTGGGTCAGCCCCAGCATTTT. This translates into CASSPPPGVGQPQHF.

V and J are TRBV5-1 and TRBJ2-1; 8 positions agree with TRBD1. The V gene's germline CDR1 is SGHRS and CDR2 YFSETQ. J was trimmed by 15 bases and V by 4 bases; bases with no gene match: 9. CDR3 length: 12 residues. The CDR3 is CASSMSGTGRFF. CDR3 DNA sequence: TGCGCCAGCAGCATGTCCGGGACAGGCAGGTTCTTC.

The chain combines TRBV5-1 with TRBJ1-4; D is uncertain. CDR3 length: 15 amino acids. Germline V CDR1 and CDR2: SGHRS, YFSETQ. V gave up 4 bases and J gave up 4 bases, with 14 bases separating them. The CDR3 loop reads CASSPGNSLNEKLFF. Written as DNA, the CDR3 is TGCGCCAGCAGCCCGGGTAACAGCCTTAATGAAAAACTGTTTTTT. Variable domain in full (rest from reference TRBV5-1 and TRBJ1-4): KAGVTQTPRYLIKTRGQQVTLSCSPISGHRSVSWYQQTPGQGLQFLFEYFSETQRNKGNFPGRFSGRQFSNSRSEMNVSTLELGDSALYLCASSPGNSLNEKLFFGSGTQLSVL.

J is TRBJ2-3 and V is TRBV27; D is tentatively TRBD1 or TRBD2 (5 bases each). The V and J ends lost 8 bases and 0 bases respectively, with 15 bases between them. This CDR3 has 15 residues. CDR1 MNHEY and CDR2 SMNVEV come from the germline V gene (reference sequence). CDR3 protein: CASLALGESTDTQYF. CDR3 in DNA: TGTGCCAGCCTTGCGTTAGGGGAGAGCACAGATACGCAGTATTTT.

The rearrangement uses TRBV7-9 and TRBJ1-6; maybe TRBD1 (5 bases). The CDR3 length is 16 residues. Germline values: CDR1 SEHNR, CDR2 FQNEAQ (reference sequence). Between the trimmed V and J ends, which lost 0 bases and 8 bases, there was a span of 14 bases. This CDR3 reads CASSLAGQEAYSPLHF. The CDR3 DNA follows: TGTGCCAGCAGCTTAGCGGGGCAGGAGGCCTATTCACCCCTCCACTTT.

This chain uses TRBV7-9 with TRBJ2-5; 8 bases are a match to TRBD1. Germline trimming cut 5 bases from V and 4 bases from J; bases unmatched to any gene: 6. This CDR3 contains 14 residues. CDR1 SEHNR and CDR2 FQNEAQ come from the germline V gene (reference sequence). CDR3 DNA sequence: TGTGCCAGCAGCCCCGGACAGGGTTTAGAGACCCAGTACTTC. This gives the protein CASSPGQGLETQYF.

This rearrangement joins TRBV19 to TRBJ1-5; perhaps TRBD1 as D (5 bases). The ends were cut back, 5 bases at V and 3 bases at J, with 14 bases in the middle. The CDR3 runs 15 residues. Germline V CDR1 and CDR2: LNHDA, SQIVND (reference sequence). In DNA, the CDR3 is TGTGCCAGTAGTGGGGCATTATCCACCAATCAGCCCCAGCATTTT. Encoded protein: CASSGALSTNQPQHF.

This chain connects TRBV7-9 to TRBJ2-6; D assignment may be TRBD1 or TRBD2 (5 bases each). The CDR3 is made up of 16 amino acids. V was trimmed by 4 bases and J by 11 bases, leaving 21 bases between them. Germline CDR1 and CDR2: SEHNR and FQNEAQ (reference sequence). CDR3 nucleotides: TGTGCCAGCAGCTCCCGTGGGGGACGCGGGCATTACGTCCTGACTTTC. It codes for CASSSRGGRGHYVLTF.

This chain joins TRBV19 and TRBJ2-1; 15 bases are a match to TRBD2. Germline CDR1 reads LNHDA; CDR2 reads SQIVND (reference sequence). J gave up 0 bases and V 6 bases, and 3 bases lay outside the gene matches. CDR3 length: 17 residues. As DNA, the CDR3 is TGTGCCAGTAGGGGGACTAGCGGGGGGCACTCCTACAATGAGCAGTTCTTC. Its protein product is CASRGTSGGHSYNEQFF.

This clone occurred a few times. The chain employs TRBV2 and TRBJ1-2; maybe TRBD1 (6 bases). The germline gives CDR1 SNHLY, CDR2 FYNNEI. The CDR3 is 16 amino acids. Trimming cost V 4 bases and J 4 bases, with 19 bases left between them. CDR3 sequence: CASSAYRTDLGYGYTF. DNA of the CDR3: TGTGCCAGCAGTGCCTACCGGACAGACCTAGGCTATGGCTACACCTTC.

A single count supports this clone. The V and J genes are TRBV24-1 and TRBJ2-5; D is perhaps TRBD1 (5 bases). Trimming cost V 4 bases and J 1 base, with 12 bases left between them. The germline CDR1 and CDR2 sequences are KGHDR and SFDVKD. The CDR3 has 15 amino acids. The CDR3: CATSDRGHGQETQYF. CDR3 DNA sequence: TGTGCCACCAGTGACCGTGGACACGGCCAAGAGACCCAGTACTTC.

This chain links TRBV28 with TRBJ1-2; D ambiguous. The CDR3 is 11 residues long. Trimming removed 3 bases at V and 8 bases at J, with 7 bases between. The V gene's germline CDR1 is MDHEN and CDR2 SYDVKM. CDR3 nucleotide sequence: TGTGCCAGCAGTTTCTCGGCGGGCTACACCTTC. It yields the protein CASSFSAGYTF.

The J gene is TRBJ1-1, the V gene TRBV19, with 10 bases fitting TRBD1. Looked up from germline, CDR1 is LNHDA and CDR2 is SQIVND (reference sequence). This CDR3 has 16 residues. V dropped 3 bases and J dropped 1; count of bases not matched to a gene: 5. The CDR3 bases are TGTGCCAGTAGTATTTGGGACAGGGGAGGGAACACTGAAGCTTTCTTT. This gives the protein CASSIWDRGGNTEAFF.

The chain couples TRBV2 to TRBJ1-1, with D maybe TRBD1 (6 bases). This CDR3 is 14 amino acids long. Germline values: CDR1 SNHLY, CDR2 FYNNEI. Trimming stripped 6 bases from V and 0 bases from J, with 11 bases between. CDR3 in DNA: TGTGCCAGCAGGGTACAGGGCCTGAACACTGAAGCTTTCTTT. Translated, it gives CASRVQGLNTEAFF.

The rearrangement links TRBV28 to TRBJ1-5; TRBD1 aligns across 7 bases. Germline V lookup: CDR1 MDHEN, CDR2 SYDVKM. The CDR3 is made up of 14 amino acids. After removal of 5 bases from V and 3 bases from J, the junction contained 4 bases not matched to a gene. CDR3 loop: CASSGDSPNQPQHF. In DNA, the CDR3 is TGTGCCAGCAGTGGGGACAGTCCCAATCAGCCCCAGCATTTT.

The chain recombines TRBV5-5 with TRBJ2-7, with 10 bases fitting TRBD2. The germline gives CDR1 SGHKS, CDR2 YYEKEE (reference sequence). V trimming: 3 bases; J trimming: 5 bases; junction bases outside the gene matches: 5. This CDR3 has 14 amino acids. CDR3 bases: TGTGCCAGCAGCTCAGCCAGCGGGAGGGACGAGCAGTACTTC. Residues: CASSSASGRDEQYF.

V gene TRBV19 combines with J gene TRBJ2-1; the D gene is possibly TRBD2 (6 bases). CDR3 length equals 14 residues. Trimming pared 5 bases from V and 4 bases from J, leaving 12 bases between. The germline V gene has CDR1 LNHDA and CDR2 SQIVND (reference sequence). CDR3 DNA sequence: TGTGCCAGTAGTCCCTTAGCGGATTACAATGAGCAGTTCTTC. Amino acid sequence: CASSPLADYNEQFF.

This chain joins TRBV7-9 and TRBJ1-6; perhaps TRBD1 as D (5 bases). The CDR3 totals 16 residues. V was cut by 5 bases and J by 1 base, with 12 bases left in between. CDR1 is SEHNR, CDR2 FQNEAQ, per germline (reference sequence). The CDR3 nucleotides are TGTGCCAGCAGCCCAGGGACGGGGTCCTATAATTCACCCCTCCACTTT. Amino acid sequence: CASSPGTGSYNSPLHF.

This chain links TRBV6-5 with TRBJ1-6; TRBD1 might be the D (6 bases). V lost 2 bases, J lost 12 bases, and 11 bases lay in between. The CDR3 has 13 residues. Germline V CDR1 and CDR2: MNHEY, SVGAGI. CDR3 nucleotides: TGTGCCAGCAGTTACACGAAGGGGGGACCCCTCCACTTT. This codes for CASSYTKGGPLHF.

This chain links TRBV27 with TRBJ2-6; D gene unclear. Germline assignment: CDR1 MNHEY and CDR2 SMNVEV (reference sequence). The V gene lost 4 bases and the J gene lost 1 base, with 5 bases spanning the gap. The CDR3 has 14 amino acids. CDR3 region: CASSSLSGANVLTF. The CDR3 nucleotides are TGTGCCAGCAGTTCGCTGTCTGGGGCCAACGTCCTGACTTTC.

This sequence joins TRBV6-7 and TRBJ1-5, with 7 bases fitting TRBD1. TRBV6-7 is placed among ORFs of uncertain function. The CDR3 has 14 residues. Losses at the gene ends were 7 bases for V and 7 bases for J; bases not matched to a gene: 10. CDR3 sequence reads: CASIWTGFLQPQHF. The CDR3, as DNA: TGTGCCAGCATATGGACAGGTTTTTTGCAGCCCCAGCATTTT.

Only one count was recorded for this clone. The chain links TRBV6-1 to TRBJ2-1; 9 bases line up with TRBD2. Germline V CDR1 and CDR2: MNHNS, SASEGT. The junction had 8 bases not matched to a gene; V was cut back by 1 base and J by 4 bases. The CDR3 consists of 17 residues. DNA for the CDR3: TGTGCCAGCAGTGAAGGGCGGGGTAGCGGGAGATACAATGAGCAGTTCTTC. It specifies CASSEGRGSGRYNEQFF.

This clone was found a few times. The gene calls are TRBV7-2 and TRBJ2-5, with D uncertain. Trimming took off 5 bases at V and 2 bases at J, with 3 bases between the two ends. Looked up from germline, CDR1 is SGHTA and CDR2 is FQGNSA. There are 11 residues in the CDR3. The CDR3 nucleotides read TGTGCCAGCAGCCCTCAAGAGACCCAGTACTTC. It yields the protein CASSPQETQYF.

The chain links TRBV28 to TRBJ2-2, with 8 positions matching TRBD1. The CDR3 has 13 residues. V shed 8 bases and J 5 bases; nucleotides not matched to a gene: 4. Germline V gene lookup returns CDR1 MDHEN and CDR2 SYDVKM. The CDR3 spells CASLTGGTGELFF. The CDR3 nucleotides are TGTGCCAGCCTTACAGGGGGTACCGGGGAGCTGTTTTTT. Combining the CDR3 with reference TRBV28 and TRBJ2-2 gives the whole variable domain DVKVTQSSRYLVKRTGEKVFLECVQDMDHENMFWYRQDPGLGLRLIYFSYDVKMKEKGDIPEGYSVSREKKERFSLILESASTNQTSMYLCASLTGGTGELFFGEGSRLTVL.